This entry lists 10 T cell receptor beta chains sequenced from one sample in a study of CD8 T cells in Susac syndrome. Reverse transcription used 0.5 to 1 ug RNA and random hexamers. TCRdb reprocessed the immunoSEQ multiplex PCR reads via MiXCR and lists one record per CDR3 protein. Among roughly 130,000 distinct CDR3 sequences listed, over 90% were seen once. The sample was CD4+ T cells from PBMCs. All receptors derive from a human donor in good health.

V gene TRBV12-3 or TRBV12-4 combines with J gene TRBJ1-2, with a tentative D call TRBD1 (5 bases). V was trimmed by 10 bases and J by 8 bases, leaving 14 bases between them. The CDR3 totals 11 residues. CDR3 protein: CATTWGRGYTF. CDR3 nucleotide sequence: TGTGCCACCACCTGGGGCCGCGGCTACACCTTC.

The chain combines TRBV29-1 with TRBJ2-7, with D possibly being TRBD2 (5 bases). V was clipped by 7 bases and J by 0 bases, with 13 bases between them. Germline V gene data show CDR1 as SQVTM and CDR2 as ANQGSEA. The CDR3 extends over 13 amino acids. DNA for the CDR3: TGCAGCGCCAAAGGACTTTACTCCTACGAGCAGTACTTC. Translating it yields CSAKGLYSYEQYF.

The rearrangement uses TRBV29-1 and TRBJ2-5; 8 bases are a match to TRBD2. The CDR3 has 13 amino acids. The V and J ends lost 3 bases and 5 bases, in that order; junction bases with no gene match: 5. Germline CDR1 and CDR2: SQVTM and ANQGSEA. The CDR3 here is CSVERGAGETQYF. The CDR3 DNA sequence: TGCAGCGTTGAGCGGGGGGCGGGGGAGACCCAGTACTTC.

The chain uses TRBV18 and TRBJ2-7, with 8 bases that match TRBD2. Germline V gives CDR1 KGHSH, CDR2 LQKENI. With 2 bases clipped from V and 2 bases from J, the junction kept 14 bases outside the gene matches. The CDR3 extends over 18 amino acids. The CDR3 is CASSPIRRSAGVPYEQYF. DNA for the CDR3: TGTGCCAGCTCACCAATTAGGCGATCAGCGGGAGTACCCTACGAGCAGTACTTC.

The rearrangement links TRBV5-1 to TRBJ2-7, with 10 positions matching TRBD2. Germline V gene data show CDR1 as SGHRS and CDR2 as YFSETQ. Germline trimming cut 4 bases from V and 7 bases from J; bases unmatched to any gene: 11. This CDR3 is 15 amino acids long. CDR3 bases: TGCGCCAGCAGCCCGGGAGGGCTAGCGGGAGTTGAGCAGTACTTC. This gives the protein CASSPGGLAGVEQYF.

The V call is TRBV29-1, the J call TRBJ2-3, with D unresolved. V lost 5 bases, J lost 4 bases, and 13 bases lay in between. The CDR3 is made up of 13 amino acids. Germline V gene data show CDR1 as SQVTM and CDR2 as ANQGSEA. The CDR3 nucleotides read TGCAGCGTTAGGCAGACGAGTCCAGATACGCAGTATTTT. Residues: CSVRQTSPDTQYF.

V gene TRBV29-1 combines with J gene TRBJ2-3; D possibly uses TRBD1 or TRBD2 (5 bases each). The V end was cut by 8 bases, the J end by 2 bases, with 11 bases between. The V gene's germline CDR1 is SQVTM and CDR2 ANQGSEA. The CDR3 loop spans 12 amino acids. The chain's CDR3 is CSISGTTDTQYF. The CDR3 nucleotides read TGCAGCATTTCCGGGACCACAGATACGCAGTATTTT.

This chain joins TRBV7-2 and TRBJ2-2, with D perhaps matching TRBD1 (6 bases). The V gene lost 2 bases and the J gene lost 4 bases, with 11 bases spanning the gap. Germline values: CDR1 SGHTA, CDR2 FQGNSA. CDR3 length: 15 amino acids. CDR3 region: CASSLRTAATGELFF. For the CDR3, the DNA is TGTGCCAGCAGCTTAAGGACAGCGGCCACCGGGGAGCTGTTTTTT.

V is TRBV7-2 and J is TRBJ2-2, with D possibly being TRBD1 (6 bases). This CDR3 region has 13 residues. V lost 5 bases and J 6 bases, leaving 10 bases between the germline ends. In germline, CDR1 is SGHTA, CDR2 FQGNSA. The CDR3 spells CASSLDSSGELFF. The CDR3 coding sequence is TGTGCCAGCAGCCTGGACAGCTCCGGGGAGCTGTTTTTT.

The CDR3 sequence: CASSSSLAGEVMETQYF. As DNA, the CDR3 is TGTGCCAGCAGCTCTTCTCTAGCGGGAGAAGTAATGGAGACCCAGTACTTC. The chain carries TRBV7-9 and TRBJ2-5; TRBD2 agrees at 10 bases. The V segment lost 4 bases and the J segment 5 bases; nucleotides outside the gene matches: 13. CDR3 length: 17 amino acids. CDR1 is SEHNR, CDR2 FQNEAQ, per germline (reference sequence).